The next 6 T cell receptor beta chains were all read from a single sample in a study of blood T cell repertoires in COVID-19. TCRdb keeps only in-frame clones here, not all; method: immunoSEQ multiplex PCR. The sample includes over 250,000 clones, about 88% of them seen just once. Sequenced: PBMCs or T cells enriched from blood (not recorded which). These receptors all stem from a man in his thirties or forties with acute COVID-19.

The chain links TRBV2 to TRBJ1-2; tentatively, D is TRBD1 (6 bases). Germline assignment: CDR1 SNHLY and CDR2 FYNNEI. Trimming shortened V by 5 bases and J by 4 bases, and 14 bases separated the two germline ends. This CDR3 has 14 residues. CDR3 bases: TGTGCCAGCAGTTTACAGGGTTTGGGCTATGGCTACACCTTC. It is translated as CASSLQGLGYGYTF. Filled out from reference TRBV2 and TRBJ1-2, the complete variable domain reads EPEVTQTPSHQVTQMGQEVILRCVPISNHLYFYWYRQILGQKVEFLVSFYNNEISEKSEIFDDQFSVERPDGSNFTLKIRSTKLEDSAMYFCASSLQGLGYGYTFGSGTRLTVV.

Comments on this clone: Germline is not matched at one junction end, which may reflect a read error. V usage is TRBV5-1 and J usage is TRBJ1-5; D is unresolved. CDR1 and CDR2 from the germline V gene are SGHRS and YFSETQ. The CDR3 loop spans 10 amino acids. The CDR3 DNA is TGTGCCAGCCCCGGTGAGCCCCAGCATTTT. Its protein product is CASPGEPQHF.

The CDR3 sequence: CASSQDPKDSSPLHF. CDR3 in DNA: TGTGCCAGCAGCCAGGACCCCAAGGACTCTTCACCCCTCCACTTT. This chain links TRBV7-8 with TRBJ1-6, with D hard to call. From germline, CDR1 is SGHVS and CDR2 FQNEAQ. The V end was cut by 5 bases, the J end by 9 bases, with 17 bases between. This CDR3 is built from 15 residues.

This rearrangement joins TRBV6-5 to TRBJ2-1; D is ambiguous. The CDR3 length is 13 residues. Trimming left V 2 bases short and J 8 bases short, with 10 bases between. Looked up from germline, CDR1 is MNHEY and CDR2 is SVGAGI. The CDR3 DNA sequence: TGTGCCAGCAGTTACGACCCGGAGTATGAGCAGTTCTTC. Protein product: CASSYDPEYEQFF.

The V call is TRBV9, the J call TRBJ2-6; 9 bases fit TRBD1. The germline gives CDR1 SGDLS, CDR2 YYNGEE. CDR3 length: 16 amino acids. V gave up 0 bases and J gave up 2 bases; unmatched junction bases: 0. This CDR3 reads CASSVGTGAGANVLTF. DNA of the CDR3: TGTGCCAGCAGCGTAGGGACAGGGGCTGGGGCCAACGTCCTGACTTTC. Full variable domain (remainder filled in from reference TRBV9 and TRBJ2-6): DSGVTQTPKHLITATGQRVTLRCSPRSGDLSVYWYQQSLDQGLQFLIQYYNGEERAKGNILERFSAQQFPDLHSELNLSSLELGDSALYFCASSVGTGAGANVLTFGAGSRLTVL.

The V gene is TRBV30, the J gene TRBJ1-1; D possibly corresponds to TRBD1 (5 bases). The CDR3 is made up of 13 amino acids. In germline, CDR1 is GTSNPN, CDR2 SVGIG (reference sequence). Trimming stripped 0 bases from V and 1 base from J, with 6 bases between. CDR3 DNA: TGTGCCTGGAGTGTTAGGGGGAACACTGAAGCTTTCTTT. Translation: CAWSVRGNTEAFF.